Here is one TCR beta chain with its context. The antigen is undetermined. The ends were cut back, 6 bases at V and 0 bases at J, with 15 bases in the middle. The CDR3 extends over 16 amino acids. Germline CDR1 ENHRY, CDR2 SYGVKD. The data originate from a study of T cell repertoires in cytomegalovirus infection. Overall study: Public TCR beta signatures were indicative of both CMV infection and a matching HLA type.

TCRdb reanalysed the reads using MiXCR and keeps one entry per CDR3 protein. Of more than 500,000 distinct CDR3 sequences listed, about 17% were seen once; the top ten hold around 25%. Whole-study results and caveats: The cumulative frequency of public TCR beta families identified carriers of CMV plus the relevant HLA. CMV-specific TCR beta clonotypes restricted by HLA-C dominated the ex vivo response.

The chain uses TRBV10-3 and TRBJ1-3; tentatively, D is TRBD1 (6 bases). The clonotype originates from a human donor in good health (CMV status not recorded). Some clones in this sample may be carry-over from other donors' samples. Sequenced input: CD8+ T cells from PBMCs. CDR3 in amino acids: CAIRTEGGHSGNTIYF. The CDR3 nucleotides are TGTGCCATCAGAACAGAAGGGGGACACTCTGGAAACACCATATATTTT.